This TCR beta chain stems from a study of shared clonotypes between healthy human individuals. On this clone itself: The antigen is undetermined.

Donation came from healthy HIV-negative adults that had no recent acute infections or vaccinations. The CDR3 totals 14 residues. From germline, CDR1 is SGDLS and CDR2 YYNGEE. J was trimmed by 6 bases and V by 2 bases; bases with no gene match: 4. In the authors' workflow: There were no quality scores in the junction-only immunoSEQ sequences, so filtering differed. Here immunoSEQ multiplex PCR was the method, and the copy in TCRdb shows in-frame clones only, minus some. V and J calls and clone size come straight from that table; D and trimming were deduced from the DNA. The table shows 1.6 million or so clones, with approximately 98.5% occurring only once. General observations from the study: For naive CD4 cells, roughly 4.8% of clonotypes were shared across a few donors.

The sample consisted of naive CD4+ T cells sorted from blood. Noted subset: CD45RA+ positively selected. The V call is TRBV9, the J call TRBJ1-5, with 8 nucleotides matching TRBD1. This receptor was identified in a man aged 25-45 years in good health. The chain's CDR3 is CASSVTDRAQPQHF. CDR3 coding DNA: TGTGCCAGCAGCGTGACGGACAGGGCTCAGCCCCAGCATTTT.